This T cell receptor (beta chain) derives from a study of T cell responses to AZD1222 COVID-19 vaccine. Produced via immunoSEQ multiplex PCR; TCRdb's table is partial and in-frame only. Found here are 70,000 to 85,000 clones, roughly 82% of them singletons; the top ten hold 2.5% to 3%. Germline V gives CDR1 SGHTS, CDR2 YDEGEE. Germline trimming cut 0 bases from V and 6 bases from J; bases unmatched to any gene: 3. CDR3 length equals 13 residues. The chain joins TRBV5-8 to TRBJ2-7; 7 positions match TRBD1. The sequences come from peripheral blood, collected on day 0 of AZD1222 vaccination. This sequence originates from an adult in good health. This CDR3 is CASSLVRGSEQYF. The CDR3 nucleotides read TGTGCCAGCAGCTTGGTCAGGGGGAGCGAGCAGTACTTC.